The TCR beta chain under discussion was sequenced for a study of PD-1 blockade in classical Hodgkin lymphoma. With 3 bases removed from V and 4 bases from J, the gap between germline ends came to 12 bases. From germline, CDR1 is MDHEN and CDR2 SYDVKM. This CDR3 region has 15 residues. In regard to this clone: What it binds is not known.

The assay was immunoSEQ multiplex PCR, and TCRdb's table has in-frame clones only and misses some. The sample includes 15,000 or so clones, around 80% of them seen just once. Findings and caveats of the study: Whoever responded completely had baseline diversity much like that seen in newly diagnosed patients.

Each and every patient relapsed after autologous stem cell transplantation, and patients got differing brentuximab vedotin exposure. Each best response was a complete response, a partial response or progressive disease. The specimen comprised peripheral blood mononuclear cells (PBMCs), sampled at baseline. The chain uses TRBV28 and TRBJ2-2, with unresolved D. The TCR originated in a human donor with classical Hodgkin lymphoma. The CDR3 here is CASSFEKGGTGELFF. The CDR3 bases are TGTGCCAGCAGTTTTGAAAAGGGCGGCACCGGGGAGCTGTTTTTT.